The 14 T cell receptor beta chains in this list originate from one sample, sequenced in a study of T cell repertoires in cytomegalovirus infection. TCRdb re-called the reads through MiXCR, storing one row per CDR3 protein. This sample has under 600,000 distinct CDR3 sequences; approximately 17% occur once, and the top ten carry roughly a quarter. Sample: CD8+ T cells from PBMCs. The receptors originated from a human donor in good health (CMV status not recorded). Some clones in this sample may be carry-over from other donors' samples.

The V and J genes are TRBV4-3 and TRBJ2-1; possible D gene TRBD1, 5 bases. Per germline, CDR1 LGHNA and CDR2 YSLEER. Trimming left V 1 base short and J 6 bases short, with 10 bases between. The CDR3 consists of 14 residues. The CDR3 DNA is TGCGCCAGCAGCCAAGTGAACAGGTTCAATGAGCAGTTCTTC. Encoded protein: CASSQVNRFNEQFF.

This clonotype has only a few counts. CDR3 bases: TGTGCCAGCAGCTTAGGCACGTCGTGGGCTTTCTTT. Translated, it gives CASSLGTSWAFF. J is TRBJ1-1 and V is TRBV7-9; no firm D call. The length of the CDR3 is 12 residues. V was clipped by 1 base and J by 11 bases, with 11 bases between them. Germline loops: CDR1 SEHNR, CDR2 FQNEAQ (reference sequence).

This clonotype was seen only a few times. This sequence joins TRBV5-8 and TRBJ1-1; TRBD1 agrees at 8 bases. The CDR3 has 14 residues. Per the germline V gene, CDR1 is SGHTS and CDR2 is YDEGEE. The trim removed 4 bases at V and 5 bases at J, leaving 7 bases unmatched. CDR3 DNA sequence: TGTGCCAGCAGCAGACAGGGGTGGGGGACTGAAGCTTTCTTT. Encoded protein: CASSRQGWGTEAFF.

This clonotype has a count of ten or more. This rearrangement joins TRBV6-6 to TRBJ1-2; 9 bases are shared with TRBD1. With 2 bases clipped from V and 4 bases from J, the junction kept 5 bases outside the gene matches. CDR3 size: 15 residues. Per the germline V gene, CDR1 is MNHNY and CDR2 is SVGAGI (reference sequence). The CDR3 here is CASSYTGGRGYGYTF. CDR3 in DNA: TGTGCCAGCAGTTACACAGGGGGCAGGGGCTATGGCTACACCTTC.

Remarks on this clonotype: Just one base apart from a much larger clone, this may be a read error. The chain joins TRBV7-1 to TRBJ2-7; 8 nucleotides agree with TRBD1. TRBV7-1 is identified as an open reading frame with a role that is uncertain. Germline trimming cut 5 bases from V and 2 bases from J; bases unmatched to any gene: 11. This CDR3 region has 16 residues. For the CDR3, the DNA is TGTGCCAGCAGCGACTATCGGGACAGGTACACCTACGAGCAGTACGTC. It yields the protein CASSDYRDRYTYEQYV.

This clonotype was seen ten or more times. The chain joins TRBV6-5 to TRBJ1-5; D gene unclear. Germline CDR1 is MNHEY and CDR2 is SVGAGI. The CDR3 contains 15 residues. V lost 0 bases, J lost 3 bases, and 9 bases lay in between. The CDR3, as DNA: TGTGCCAGCAGTTACTCAGGGCTAGACAATCAGCCCCAGCATTTT. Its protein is CASSYSGLDNQPQHF.

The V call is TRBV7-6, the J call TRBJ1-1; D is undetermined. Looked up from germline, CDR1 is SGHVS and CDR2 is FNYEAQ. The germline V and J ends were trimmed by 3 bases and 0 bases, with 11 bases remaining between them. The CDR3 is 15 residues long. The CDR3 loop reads CASSFASVMNTEAFF. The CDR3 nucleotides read TGTGCCAGCAGCTTTGCCAGTGTAATGAACACTGAAGCTTTCTTT.

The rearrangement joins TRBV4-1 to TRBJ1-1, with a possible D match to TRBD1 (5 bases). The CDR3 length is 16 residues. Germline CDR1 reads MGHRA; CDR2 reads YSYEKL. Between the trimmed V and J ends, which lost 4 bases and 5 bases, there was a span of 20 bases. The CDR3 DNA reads TGCGCCAGCAGCCCCTCGGGCCTCGACGGGGGGACTGAAGCTTTCTTT. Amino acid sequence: CASSPSGLDGGTEAFF.

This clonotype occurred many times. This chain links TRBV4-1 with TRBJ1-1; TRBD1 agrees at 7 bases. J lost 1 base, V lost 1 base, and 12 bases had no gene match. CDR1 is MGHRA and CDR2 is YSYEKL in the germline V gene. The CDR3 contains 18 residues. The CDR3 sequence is CASSQVLGQKSRNTEAFF. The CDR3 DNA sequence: TGCGCCAGCAGCCAAGTATTGGGACAGAAGTCGAGGAACACTGAAGCTTTCTTT.

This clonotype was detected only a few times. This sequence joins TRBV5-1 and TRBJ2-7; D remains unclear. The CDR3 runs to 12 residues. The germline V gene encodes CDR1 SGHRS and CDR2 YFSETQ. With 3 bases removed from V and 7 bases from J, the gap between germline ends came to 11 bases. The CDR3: CASSSSLGEQYF. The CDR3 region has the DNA TGCGCCAGCAGCTCTTCCCTGGGGGAGCAGTACTTC.

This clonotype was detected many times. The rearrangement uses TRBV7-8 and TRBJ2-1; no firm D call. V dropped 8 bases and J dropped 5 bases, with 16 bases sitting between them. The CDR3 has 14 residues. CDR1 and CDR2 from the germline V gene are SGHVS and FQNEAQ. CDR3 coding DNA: TGTGCCAGCCGCCTAAGGGCAGGAAACAATGAGCAGTTCTTC. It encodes CASRLRAGNNEQFF.

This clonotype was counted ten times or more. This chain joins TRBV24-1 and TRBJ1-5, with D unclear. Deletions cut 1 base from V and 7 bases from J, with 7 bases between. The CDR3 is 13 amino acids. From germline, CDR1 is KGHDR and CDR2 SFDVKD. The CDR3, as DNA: TGTGCCACCAGTGATTTCGGGAAACAGCCCCAGCATTTT. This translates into CATSDFGKQPQHF.

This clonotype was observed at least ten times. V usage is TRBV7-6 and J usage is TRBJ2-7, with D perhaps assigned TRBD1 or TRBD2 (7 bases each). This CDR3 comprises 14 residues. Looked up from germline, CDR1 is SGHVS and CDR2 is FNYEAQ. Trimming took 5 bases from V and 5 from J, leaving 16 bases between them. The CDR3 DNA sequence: TGTGCCAGCAGCCCGACAGGGAGGGCACACGAGCAGTACTTC. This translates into CASSPTGRAHEQYF. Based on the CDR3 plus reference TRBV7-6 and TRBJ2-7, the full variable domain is GAGVSQSPRYKVTKRGQDVALRCDPISGHVSLYWYRQALGQGPEFLTYFNYEAQQDKSGLPNDRFSAERPEGSISTLTIQRTEQRDSAMYRCASSPTGRAHEQYFGPGTRLTVT.

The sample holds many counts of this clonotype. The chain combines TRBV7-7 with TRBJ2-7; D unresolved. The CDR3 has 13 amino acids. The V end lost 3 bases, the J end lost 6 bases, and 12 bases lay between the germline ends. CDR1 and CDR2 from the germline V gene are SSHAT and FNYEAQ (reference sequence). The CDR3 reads CASSFGVLGEQYF. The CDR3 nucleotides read TGTGCCAGCAGCTTTGGGGTTCTGGGCGAGCAGTACTTC.